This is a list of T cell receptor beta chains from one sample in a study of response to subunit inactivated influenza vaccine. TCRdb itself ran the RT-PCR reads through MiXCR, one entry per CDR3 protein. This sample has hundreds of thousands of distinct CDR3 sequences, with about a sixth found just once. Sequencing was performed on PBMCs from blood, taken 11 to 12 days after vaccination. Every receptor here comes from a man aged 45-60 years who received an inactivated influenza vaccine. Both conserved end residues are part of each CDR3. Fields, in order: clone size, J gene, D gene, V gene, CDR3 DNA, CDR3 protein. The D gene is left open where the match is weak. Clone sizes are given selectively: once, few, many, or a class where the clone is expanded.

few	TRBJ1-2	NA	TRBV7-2	TGTGCCAGCAGCTTTTCCTTTTCGGCCGACGGCTACACCTTC	CASSFSFSADGYTF
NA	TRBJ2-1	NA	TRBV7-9	TGTGCCAGCAGCCTCGGGGGAAGGGGCTACAATGAGCAGTTCTTC	CASSLGGRGYNEQFF
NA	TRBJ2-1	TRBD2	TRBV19	TGTGCCAGTAGTATCTCTAGCGGCACCTACAATGAGCAGTTCTTC	CASSISSGTYNEQFF
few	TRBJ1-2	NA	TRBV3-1	TGTGCCAGCAGCCAAGCCCCCCCTCCCACCTTC	CASSQAPPPTF
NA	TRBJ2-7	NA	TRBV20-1	TGCAGTGCTAGACCCCCCGCGAGCGGCGGGACCAGGTCCTACGAGCAGTACTTC	CSARPPASGGTRSYEQYF
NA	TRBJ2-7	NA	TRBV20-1	TGCAGTGCTAGAGATCTCGTGACTAGTAGATTCGAGCAGTACTTC	CSARDLVTSRFEQYF
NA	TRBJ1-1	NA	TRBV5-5	TGTGCCAGCAGCTTGGCCAGGGTGGGTTCCACTGAAGCTTTCTTT	CASSLARVGSTEAFF
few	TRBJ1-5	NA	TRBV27	TGTGCCAGCAACGCCGGGACCCGAGTCAATCAGCCCCAGCATTTT	CASNAGTRVNQPQHF
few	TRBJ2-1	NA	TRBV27	TGTGCCAGCAGTTTATCACGGGGGATGCAGTTCTTC	CASSLSRGMQFF
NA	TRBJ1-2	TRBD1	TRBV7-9	TGTGCCAGCAGCTGGTTGACAGGGGGCGTCAACTATGGCTACACCTTC	CASSWLTGGVNYGYTF
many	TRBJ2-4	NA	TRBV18	TGTGCCAGCGCCCCCCCGCAGGGAAGCAAAAACATTCAGTACTTC	CASAPPQGSKNIQYF
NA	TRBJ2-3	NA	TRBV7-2	TGTGCCAGCAGCCAGGGACCACGCCACACAGATACGCAGTATTTT	CASSQGPRHTDTQYF
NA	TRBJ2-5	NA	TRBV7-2	TGTGCCAGCAGCTTAGGGGTGATAGAGACCCAGTACTTC	CASSLGVIETQYF
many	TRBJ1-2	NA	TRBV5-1	TGCGCCAGCAGCATATACACGGGGAAAAACTATGGCTACACCTTC	CASSIYTGKNYGYTF
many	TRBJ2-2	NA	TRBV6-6	TGTGCCAGCAGGAGGGAGAGTTTCGCCGGGGAGCTGTTTTTT	CASRRESFAGELFF